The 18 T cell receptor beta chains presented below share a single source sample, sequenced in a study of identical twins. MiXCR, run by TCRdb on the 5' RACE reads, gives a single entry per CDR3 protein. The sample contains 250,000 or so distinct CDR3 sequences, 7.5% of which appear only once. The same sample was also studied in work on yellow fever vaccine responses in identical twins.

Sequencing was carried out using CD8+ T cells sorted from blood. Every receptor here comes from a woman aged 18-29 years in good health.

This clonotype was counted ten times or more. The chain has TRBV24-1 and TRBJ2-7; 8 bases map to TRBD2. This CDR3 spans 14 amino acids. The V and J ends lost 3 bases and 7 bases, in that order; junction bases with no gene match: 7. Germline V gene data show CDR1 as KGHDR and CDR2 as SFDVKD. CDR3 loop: CATSDTGLAGEQYF. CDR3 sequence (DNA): TGTGCCACCAGTGATACCGGACTAGCCGGGGAGCAGTACTTC.

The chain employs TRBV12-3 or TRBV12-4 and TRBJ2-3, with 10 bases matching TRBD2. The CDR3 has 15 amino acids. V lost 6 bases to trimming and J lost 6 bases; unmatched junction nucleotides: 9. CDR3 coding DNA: TGTGCCAGCAGCTACAGAGCGGGAGGGTCGGATACGCAGTATTTT. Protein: CASSYRAGGSDTQYF.

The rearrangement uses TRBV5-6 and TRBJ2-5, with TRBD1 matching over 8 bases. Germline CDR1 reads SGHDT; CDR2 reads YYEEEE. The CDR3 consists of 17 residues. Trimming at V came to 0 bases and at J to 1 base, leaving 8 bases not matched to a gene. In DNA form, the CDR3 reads TGTGCCAGCAGCTTGGCCCGGACAGGGCCCCTCCAAGAGACCCAGTACTTC. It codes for CASSLARTGPLQETQYF.

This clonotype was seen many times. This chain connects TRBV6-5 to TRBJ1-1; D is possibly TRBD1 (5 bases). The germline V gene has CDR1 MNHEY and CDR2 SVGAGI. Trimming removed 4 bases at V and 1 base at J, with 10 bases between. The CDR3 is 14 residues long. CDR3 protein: CASSSPGGNTEAFF. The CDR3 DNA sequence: TGTGCCAGCAGTTCCCCGGGGGGGAACACTGAAGCTTTCTTT.

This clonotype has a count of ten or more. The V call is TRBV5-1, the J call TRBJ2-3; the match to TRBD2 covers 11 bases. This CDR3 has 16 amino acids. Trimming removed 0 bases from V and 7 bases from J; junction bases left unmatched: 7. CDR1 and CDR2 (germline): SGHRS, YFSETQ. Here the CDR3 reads CASSLVLAGGWNTQYF. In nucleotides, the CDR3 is TGCGCCAGCAGCTTGGTGCTAGCGGGAGGTTGGAATACGCAGTATTTT.

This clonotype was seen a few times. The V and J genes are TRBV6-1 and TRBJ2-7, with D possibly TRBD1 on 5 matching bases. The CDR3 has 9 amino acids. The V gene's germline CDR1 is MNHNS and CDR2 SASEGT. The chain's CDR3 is CASSDRVGV. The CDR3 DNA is TGTGCCAGCAGTGACAGGGTGGGCGTC.

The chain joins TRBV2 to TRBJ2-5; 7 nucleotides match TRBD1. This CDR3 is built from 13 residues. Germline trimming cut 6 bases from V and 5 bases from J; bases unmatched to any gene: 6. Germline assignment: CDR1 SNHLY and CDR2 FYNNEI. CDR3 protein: CASSQETGETQYF. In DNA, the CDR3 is TGTGCCAGCAGCCAAGAGACAGGGGAGACCCAGTACTTC.

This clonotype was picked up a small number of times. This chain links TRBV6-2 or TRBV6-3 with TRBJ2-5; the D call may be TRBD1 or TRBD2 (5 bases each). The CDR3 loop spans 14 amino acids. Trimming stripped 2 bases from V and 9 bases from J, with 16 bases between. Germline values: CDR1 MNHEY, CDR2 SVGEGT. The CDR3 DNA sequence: TGTGCCAGCAGTTACACCCCGGGACCTGCGGCCCAGTACTTC. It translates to CASSYTPGPAAQYF.

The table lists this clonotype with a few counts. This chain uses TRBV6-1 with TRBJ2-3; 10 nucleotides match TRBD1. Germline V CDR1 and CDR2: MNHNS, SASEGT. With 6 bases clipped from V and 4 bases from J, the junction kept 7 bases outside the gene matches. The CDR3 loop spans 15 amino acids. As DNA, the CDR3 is TGTGCCAGCAGCCTCGGACAGGGGGTGTCAGATACGCAGTATTTT. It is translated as CASSLGQGVSDTQYF.

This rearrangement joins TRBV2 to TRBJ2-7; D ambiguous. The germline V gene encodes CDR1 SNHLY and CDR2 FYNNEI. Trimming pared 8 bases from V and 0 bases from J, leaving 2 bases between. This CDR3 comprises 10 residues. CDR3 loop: CASYSYEQYF. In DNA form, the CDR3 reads TGTGCCAGCTACTCCTACGAGCAGTACTTC.

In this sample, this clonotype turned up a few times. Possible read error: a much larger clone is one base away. CDR3 residues: CASSQTSGGADTQYF. The CDR3, as DNA: TGTGCCAGCAGCCAGACTAGCGGGGGGGCAGATACGCAGTATTTT. This sequence joins TRBV4-2 and TRBJ2-3; 14 nucleotides align to TRBD2. The J segment lost 4 bases and the V segment lost 3 bases, leaving 0 bases of the junction unmatched. Looked up from germline, CDR1 is LGHNA and CDR2 is YNFKEQ. The CDR3 is 15 amino acids.

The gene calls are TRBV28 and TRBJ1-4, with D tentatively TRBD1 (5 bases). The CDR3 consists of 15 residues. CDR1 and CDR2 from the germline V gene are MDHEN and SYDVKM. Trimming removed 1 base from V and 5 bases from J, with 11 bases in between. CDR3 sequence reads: CASSLYGGENEKLFF. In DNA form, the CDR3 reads TGTGCCAGCAGTTTATACGGGGGAGAGAATGAAAAACTGTTTTTT.

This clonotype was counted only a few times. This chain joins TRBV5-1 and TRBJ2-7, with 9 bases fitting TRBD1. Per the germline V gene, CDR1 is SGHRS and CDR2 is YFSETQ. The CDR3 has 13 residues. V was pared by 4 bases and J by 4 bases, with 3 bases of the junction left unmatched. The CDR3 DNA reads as TGCGCCAGCAGCACCGGGACAGGGTACGAGCAGTACTTC. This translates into CASSTGTGYEQYF. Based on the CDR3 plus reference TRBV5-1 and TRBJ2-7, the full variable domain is KAGVTQTPRYLIKTRGQQVTLSCSPISGHRSVSWYQQTPGQGLQFLFEYFSETQRNKGNFPGRFSGRQFSNSRSEMNVSTLELGDSALYLCASSTGTGYEQYFGPGTRLTVT.

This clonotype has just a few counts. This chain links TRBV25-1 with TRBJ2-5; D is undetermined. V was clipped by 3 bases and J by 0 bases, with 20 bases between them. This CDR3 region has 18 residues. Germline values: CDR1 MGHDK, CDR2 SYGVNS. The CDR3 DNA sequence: TGTGCCAGCAGTGAGCACTCTGACTGGGCCACTTACCAAGAGACCCAGTACTTC. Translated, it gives CASSEHSDWATYQETQYF.

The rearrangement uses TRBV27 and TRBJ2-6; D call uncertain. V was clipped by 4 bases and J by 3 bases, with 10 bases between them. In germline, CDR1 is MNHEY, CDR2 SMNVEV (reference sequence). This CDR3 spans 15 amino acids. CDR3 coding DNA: TGTGCCAGCAGTTACACACCTCTTGGGGCCAACGTCCTGACTTTC. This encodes CASSYTPLGANVLTF.

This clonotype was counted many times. In DNA, the CDR3 is TGTGCCAGCAGCGTAGGCAGCGGGAGGGCCCCTAACAATGAGCAGTTCTTC. It translates to CASSVGSGRAPNNEQFF. The rearrangement joins TRBV9 to TRBJ2-1; the match to TRBD2 covers 10 bases. Germline V CDR1 and CDR2: SGDLS, YYNGEE. V was pared by 0 bases and J by 5 bases, with 8 bases of the junction left unmatched. There are 17 residues in the CDR3.

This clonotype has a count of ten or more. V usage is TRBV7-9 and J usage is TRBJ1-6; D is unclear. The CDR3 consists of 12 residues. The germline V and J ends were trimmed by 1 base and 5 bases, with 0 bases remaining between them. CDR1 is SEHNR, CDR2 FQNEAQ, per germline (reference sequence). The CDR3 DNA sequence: TGTGCCAGCAGCTTAGATAATTCACCCCTCCACTTT. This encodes CASSLDNSPLHF.

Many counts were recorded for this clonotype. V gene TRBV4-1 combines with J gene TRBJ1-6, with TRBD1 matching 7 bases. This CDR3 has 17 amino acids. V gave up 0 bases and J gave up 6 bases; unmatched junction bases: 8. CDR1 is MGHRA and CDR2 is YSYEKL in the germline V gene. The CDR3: CASSQDPSRGANSPLHF. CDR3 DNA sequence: TGCGCCAGCAGCCAAGACCCCAGCAGGGGGGCTAATTCACCCCTCCACTTT.